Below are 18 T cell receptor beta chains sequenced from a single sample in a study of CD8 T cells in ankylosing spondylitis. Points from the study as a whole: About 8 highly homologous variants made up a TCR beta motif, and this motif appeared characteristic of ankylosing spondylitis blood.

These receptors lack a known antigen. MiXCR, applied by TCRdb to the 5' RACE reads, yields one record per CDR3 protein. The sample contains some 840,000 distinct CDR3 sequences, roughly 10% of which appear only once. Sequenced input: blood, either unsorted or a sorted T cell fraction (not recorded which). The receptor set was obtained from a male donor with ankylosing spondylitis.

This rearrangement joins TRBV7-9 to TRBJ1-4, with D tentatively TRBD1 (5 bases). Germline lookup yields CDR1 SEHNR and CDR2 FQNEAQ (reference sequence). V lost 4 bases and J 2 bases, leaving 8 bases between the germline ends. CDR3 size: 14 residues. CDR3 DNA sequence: TGTGCCAGCAGCTCGGGACGGACTAATGAAAAACTGTTTTTT. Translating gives CASSSGRTNEKLFF.

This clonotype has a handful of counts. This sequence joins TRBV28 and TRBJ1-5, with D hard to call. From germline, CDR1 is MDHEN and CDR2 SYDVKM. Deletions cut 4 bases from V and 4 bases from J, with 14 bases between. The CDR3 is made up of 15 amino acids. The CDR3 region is CASSSGMDGNQPQHF. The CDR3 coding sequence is TGTGCCAGCAGTTCTGGGATGGACGGGAATCAGCCCCAGCATTTT.

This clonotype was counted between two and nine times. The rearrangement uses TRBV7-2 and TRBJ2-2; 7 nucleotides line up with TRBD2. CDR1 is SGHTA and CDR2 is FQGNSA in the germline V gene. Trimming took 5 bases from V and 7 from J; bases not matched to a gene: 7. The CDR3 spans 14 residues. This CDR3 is CASSAVGGIGELFF. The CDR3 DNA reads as TGTGCCAGCAGCGCCGTCGGGGGGATCGGGGAGCTGTTTTTT.

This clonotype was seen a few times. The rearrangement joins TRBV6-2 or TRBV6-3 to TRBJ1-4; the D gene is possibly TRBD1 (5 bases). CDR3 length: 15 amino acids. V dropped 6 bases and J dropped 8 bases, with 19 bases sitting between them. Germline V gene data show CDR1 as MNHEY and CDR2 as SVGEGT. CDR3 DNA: TGTGCCAGCAGCCAGAGAAGGAGGGGACGCGAAAAACTGTTTTTT. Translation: CASSQRRRGREKLFF.

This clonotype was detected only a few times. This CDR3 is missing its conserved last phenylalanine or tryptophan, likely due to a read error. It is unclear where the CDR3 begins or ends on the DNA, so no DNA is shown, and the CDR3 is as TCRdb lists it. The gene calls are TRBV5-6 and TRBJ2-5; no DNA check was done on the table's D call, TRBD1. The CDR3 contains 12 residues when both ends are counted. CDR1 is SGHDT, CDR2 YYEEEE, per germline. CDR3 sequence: CASSRGTGIPIG.

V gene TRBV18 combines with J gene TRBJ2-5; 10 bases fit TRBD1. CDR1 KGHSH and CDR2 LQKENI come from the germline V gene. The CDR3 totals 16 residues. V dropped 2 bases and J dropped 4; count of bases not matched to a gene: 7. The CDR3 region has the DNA TGTGCCAGCTCACCAAACGACAGGGGGCTAGGAGAGACCCAGTACTTC. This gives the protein CASSPNDRGLGETQYF.

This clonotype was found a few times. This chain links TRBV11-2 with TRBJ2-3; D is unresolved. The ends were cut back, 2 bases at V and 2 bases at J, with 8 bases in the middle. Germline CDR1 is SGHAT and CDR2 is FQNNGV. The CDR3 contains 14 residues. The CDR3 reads CASSLLAITDTQYF. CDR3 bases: TGTGCCAGCAGCTTATTGGCGATCACAGATACGCAGTATTTT.

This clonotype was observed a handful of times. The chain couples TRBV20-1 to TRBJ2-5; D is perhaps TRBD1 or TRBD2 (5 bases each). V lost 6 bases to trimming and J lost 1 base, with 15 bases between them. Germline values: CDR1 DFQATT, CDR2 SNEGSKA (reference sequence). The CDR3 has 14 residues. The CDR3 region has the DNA TGCAGTGCCGGTACTACGGGGCGCCAAGAGACCCAGTACTTC. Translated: CSAGTTGRQETQYF.

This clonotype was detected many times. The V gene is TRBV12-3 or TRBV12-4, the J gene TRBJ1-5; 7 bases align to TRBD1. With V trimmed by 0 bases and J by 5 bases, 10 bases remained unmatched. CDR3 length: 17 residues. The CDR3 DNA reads TGTGCCAGCAGTTTAGCGCGAAGGTGGCAGGGGGATCAGCCCCAGCATTTT. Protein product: CASSLARRWQGDQPQHF.

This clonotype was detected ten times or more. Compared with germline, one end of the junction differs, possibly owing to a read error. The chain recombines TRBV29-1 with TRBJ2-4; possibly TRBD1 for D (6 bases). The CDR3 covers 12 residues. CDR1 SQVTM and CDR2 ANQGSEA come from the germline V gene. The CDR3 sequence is CSVEGGANIQYF. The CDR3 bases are TGCAGCGTGGAAGGGGGAGCCAACATTCAGTACTTC.

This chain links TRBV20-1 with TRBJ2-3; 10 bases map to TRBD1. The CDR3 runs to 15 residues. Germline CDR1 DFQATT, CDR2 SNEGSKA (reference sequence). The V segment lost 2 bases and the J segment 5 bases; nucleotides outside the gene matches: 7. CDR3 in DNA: TGCAGTGCTAGACCGTGGGACAGGGGAATAGATACGCAGTATTTT. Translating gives CSARPWDRGIDTQYF.

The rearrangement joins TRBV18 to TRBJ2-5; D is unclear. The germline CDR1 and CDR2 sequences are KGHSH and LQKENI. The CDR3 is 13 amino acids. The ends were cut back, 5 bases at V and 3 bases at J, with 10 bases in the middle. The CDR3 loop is CASSRSPKETQYF. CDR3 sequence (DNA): TGTGCCAGCTCAAGGAGTCCCAAAGAGACCCAGTACTTC.

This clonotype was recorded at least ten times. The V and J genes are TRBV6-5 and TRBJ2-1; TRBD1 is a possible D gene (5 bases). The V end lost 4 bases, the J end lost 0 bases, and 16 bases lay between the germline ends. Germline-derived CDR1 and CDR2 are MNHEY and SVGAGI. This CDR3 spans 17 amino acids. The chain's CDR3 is CASSLSGNPSSYNEQFF. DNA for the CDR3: TGTGCCAGCAGTTTGTCAGGGAACCCAAGCTCCTACAATGAGCAGTTCTTC.

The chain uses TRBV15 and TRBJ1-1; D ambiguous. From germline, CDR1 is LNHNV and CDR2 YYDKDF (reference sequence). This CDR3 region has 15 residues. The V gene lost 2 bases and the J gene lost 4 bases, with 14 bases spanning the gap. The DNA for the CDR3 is TGTGCCACCAGCAGATGGGCTGCCAGCCTCACTGAAGCTTTCTTT. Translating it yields CATSRWAASLTEAFF.

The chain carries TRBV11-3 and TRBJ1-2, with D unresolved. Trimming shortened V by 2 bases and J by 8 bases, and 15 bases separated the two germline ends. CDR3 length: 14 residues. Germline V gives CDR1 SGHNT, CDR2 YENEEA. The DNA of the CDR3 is TGTGCCAGCAGCTTAACGGCGGCAGGCGCCGGCTACACCTTC. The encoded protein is CASSLTAAGAGYTF. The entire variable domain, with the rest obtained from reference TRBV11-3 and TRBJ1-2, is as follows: EAGVVQSPRYKIIEKKQPVAFWCNPISGHNTLYWYLQNLGQGPELLIRYENEEAVDDSQLPKDRFSAERLKGVDSTLKIQPAELGDSAVYLCASSLTAAGAGYTFGSGTRLTVV.

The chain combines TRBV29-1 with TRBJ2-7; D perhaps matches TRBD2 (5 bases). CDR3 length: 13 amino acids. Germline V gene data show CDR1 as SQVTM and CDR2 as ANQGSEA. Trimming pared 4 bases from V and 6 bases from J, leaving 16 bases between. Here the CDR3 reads CSVGAVLSGEQYF. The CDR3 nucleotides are TGCAGCGTTGGGGCTGTATTGAGCGGCGAGCAGTACTTC.

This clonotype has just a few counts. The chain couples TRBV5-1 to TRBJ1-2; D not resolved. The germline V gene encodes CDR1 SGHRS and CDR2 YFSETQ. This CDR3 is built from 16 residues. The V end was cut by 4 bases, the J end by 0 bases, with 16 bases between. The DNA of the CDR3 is TGCGCCAGCAGCGCCTCGGGTGGCATCTCTAACTATGGCTACACCTTC. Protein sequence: CASSASGGISNYGYTF.

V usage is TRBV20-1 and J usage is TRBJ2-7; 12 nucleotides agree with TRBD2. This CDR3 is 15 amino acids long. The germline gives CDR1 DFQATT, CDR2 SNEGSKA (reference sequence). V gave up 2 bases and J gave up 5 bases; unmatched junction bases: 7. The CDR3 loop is CSARLLAGGPHEQYF. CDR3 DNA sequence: TGCAGTGCTAGATTGCTAGCGGGAGGGCCCCACGAGCAGTACTTC.